These 21 T cell receptor beta chains were all obtained from the same sample, sequenced in a study of CD8 T cells in ankylosing spondylitis. MiXCR was run by TCRdb on the 5' RACE reads, yielding one entry per CDR3 protein. Of 40,000 or so distinct CDR3 sequences in the sample, less than 3.5% are singletons; the top ten hold 4.6%. Material for sequencing was blood, either unsorted or a sorted T cell fraction (not recorded which). Receptors originate from a male donor with ankylosing spondylitis or in good health (not recorded which).

This clonotype was counted ten times or more. The chain has TRBV9 and TRBJ2-3; TRBD1 is a possible D gene (7 bases). The germline V and J ends were trimmed by 0 bases and 10 bases, with 15 bases remaining between them. The germline gives CDR1 SGDLS, CDR2 YYNGEE. The CDR3 loop spans 14 amino acids. The CDR3 reads CASSVEQGGLAQYF. Written as DNA, the CDR3 is TGTGCCAGCAGCGTAGAGCAGGGGGGCCTGGCGCAGTATTTT.

This clonotype was seen at least ten times. The rearrangement uses TRBV9 and TRBJ2-7; the match to TRBD2 covers 7 bases. Losses at the gene ends were 0 bases for V and 4 bases for J; bases not matched to a gene: 7. Per the germline V gene, CDR1 is SGDLS and CDR2 is YYNGEE. There are 15 residues in the CDR3. The CDR3 protein is CASSVGTGGLYEQYF. The CDR3 bases are TGTGCCAGCAGCGTAGGTACCGGGGGACTATACGAGCAGTACTTC.

This clonotype was seen repeatedly, ten times or more. The chain links TRBV9 to TRBJ1-2; D might be TRBD1 (5 bases). CDR3 size: 15 residues. Per the germline V gene, CDR1 is SGDLS and CDR2 is YYNGEE. Trimming pared 2 bases from V and 2 bases from J, leaving 13 bases between. CDR3 DNA sequence: TGTGCCAGCAGCGTCCTTCCTGACAGAAACTATGGCTACACCTTC. Encoded protein: CASSVLPDRNYGYTF.

This clonotype is deemed medium-sized. The V gene is TRBV9, the J gene TRBJ2-2; D may be TRBD1 or TRBD2 (5 bases each). Trimming took off 3 bases at V and 4 bases at J, with 13 bases between the two ends. Germline CDR1 reads SGDLS; CDR2 reads YYNGEE. CDR3 length equals 15 residues. The CDR3 region has the DNA TGTGCCAGCAGCGAGAATCAGGGACCCACCGGGGAGCTGTTTTTT. Translated: CASSENQGPTGELFF.

This clonotype was picked up many times. The rearrangement links TRBV9 to TRBJ2-7; TRBD2 matches at 11 bases. This CDR3 is built from 15 residues. Germline lookup yields CDR1 SGDLS and CDR2 YYNGEE. V lost 3 bases to trimming and J lost 2 bases; unmatched junction nucleotides: 4. The CDR3 spells CASSAYSGRAYEQYF. The CDR3 DNA reads as TGTGCCAGCAGCGCCTATAGCGGGAGGGCCTACGAGCAGTACTTC.

This clonotype showed up many times. In nucleotides, the CDR3 is TGTGCCAGCACCCCAATGCGCTCATGGAATGAGCAGTTCTTC. Residues: CASTPMRSWNEQFF. The rearrangement links TRBV9 to TRBJ2-1; unclear D gene. The V end lost 6 bases, the J end lost 7 bases, and 17 bases lay between the germline ends. CDR1 is SGDLS and CDR2 is YYNGEE in the germline V gene. The CDR3 is 14 residues long.

This clonotype was observed many times. V is TRBV9 and J is TRBJ1-2; D perhaps matches TRBD1 (6 bases). With 3 bases removed from V and 5 bases from J, the gap between germline ends came to 23 bases. The CDR3 consists of 17 residues. The germline V gene encodes CDR1 SGDLS and CDR2 YYNGEE. Written as DNA, the CDR3 is TGTGCCAGCAGCGCAGACCCAGACAGGTACGGACGGTATGGCTACACCTTC. This sequence encodes CASSADPDRYGRYGYTF.

Many counts were recorded for this clonotype. The chain has TRBV9 and TRBJ2-5, with 10 bases lining up with TRBD2. CDR1 and CDR2 from the germline V gene are SGDLS and YYNGEE. V dropped 4 bases and J dropped 4; count of bases not matched to a gene: 4. This CDR3 is 14 amino acids long. The CDR3 is CASSPRLAGETQYF. The CDR3 bases are TGTGCCAGCAGCCCCCGACTAGCGGGAGAGACCCAGTACTTC.

On this clonotype: A read error may explain this, as a much larger clone is one base away. J is TRBJ1-1 and V is TRBV9; no clear D gene. Germline CDR1 SGDLS, CDR2 YYNGEE. Deletions cut 1 base from V and 4 bases from J, with 11 bases between. This CDR3 is built from 14 residues. In DNA, the CDR3 is TGTGCCAGCAGCGTAACTGTAATGACCACTGAAGCTTTCTTT. This gives the protein CASSVTVMTTEAFF.

The rearrangement links TRBV9 to TRBJ2-5, with D possibly matching TRBD2 (6 bases). Per the germline V gene, CDR1 is SGDLS and CDR2 is YYNGEE. CDR3 length: 14 amino acids. V lost 4 bases to trimming and J lost 5 bases, with 15 bases between them. CDR3 residues: CASSPQAGSETQYF. The CDR3 region has the DNA TGTGCCAGCAGCCCCCAGGCGGGATCGGAGACCCAGTACTTC.

This clonotype was detected many times. The J gene is TRBJ1-6, the V gene TRBV9; 10 nucleotides agree with TRBD1. CDR3 length: 15 amino acids. J was trimmed by 7 bases and V by 3 bases; bases with no gene match: 4. The germline V gene has CDR1 SGDLS and CDR2 YYNGEE. CDR3 DNA sequence: TGTGCCAGCAGCGCTGACAGGGGGCGAAATTCACCCCTCCACTTT. Translating it yields CASSADRGRNSPLHF.

This clonotype occurred many times. The chain uses TRBV9 and TRBJ2-5; D may correspond to TRBD1 or TRBD2 (6 bases each). Trimming took off 4 bases at V and 2 bases at J, with 18 bases between the two ends. Germline V gene sequence: CDR1 SGDLS, CDR2 YYNGEE. The CDR3 contains 16 residues. CDR3 coding DNA: TGTGCCAGCAGCAAAGGGGGGCAGGGGATTCAAGAGACCCAGTACTTC. This encodes CASSKGGQGIQETQYF. The full variable domain, with the rest looked up from reference TRBV9 and TRBJ2-5, is DSGVTQTPKHLITATGQRVTLRCSPRSGDLSVYWYQQSLDQGLQFLIQYYNGEERAKGNILERFSAQQFPDLHSELNLSSLELGDSALYFCASSKGGQGIQETQYFGPGTRLLVL.

This clonotype showed up many times. The chain joins TRBV5-1 to TRBJ2-5, with D perhaps TRBD2 (5 bases). Germline CDR1 SGHRS, CDR2 YFSETQ. CDR3 length: 13 amino acids. V lost 7 bases and J lost 1, with 11 bases in between. The CDR3, as DNA: TGCGCCAGCCTCGGAGGACCCCAAGAGACCCAGTACTTC. It translates to CASLGGPQETQYF.

This clonotype was detected ten times or more. This rearrangement joins TRBV9 to TRBJ1-2; 10 bases match TRBD1. Germline CDR1 and CDR2: SGDLS and YYNGEE. Unmatched junction bases numbered 2, after V lost 1 base and J lost 2 bases. The CDR3 is made up of 15 amino acids. CDR3 loop: CASSVLDRGNYGYTF. Written as DNA, the CDR3 is TGTGCCAGCAGCGTATTGGACAGGGGGAACTATGGCTACACCTTC.

The V call is TRBV9, the J call TRBJ1-2; no reliable D call. Trimming took 0 bases from V and 5 from J, leaving 14 bases between them. This CDR3 contains 15 residues. Per germline, CDR1 SGDLS and CDR2 YYNGEE. CDR3 coding DNA: TGTGCCAGCAGCGTAGGAAGAACATTAGGGTATGGCTACACCTTC. As protein: CASSVGRTLGYGYTF.

This clonotype has ten or more counts. The J gene is TRBJ2-1, the V gene TRBV9; 11 nucleotides align to TRBD2. Trimming took 0 bases from V and 6 from J; bases not matched to a gene: 11. Germline loops: CDR1 SGDLS, CDR2 YYNGEE. The CDR3 contains 18 residues. CDR3 DNA sequence: TGTGCCAGCAGCGTAGTGATCGGAGGGACTAGCGGAGGCAATGAGCAGTTCTTC. This translates into CASSVVIGGTSGGNEQFF.

There are many counts of this clonotype. The CDR3 coding sequence is TGTGCCAGCAGCGTAGGGACGAAAGATACGCAGTATTTT. This gives the protein CASSVGTKDTQYF. V is TRBV9 and J is TRBJ2-3; D gene ambiguous. The germline gives CDR1 SGDLS, CDR2 YYNGEE. The length of the CDR3 is 13 residues. Trimming removed 0 bases from V and 5 bases from J, with 7 bases in between.

This chain joins TRBV9 and TRBJ2-6, with D unresolved. The CDR3 runs 17 residues. Germline CDR1 reads SGDLS; CDR2 reads YYNGEE. Trimming shortened V by 0 bases and J by 0 bases, and 10 bases separated the two germline ends. The CDR3 sequence is CASSVGPASSGANVLTF. For the CDR3, the DNA is TGTGCCAGCAGCGTAGGTCCAGCCAGCTCTGGGGCCAACGTCCTGACTTTC.

This clonotype has at least ten counts. CDR3 amino acids: CASSVSVTGGYNEQFF. The CDR3, as DNA: TGTGCCAGCAGCGTATCTGTGACGGGAGGGTACAATGAGCAGTTCTTC. This chain uses TRBV9 with TRBJ2-1, with 8 bases identical to TRBD2. The germline V gene has CDR1 SGDLS and CDR2 YYNGEE. The CDR3 has 16 amino acids. V shed 1 base, J shed 4 bases, and the junction held 7 bases outside the gene matches.

At least ten counts were recorded for this clonotype. The rearrangement joins TRBV9 to TRBJ1-6, with no clear D. The germline V and J ends were trimmed by 0 bases and 8 bases, with 12 bases remaining between them. This CDR3 contains 15 residues. Germline V CDR1 and CDR2: SGDLS, YYNGEE. The DNA of the CDR3 is TGTGCCAGCAGCGTAGCTACCCAGATTGATTCACCCCTCCACTTT. Its protein is CASSVATQIDSPLHF.

In this sample, this clonotype turned up many times. This rearrangement joins TRBV9 to TRBJ2-3; 7 positions agree with TRBD2. After removal of 0 bases from V and 3 bases from J, the junction contained 1 base not matched to a gene. The CDR3 is 14 amino acids. CDR1 is SGDLS and CDR2 is YYNGEE in the germline V gene. The CDR3 is CASSVDGRTDTQYF. For the CDR3, the DNA is TGTGCCAGCAGCGTAGACGGGAGGACAGATACGCAGTATTTT.